This T cell receptor (beta chain) stems from a study of tumour-infiltrating T cells in Burkitt lymphoma. Method: immunoSEQ multiplex PCR; TCRdb's copy keeps in-frame clones and lacks some. The sample holds around 15,000 clones; around four fifths are singletons and the top ten take 2% to 2.5%. Germline V lookup: CDR1 KGHSH, CDR2 LQKENI. V lost 4 bases, J lost 0 bases, and 16 bases lay in between. The CDR3 runs to 17 residues. This TCR was recovered from a human donor with diffuse large B-cell lymphoma. This chain links TRBV18 with TRBJ1-3; D uncertain. Sequencing used tumor tissue. The CDR3 loop reads CASSLTLDAISGNTIYF. CDR3 in DNA: TGTGCCAGCTCACTAACCCTGGACGCAATCTCTGGAAACACCATATATTTT.